Below are 9 T cell receptor beta chains sequenced from a single sample in a study of blood T cell repertoires in COVID-19. The data were produced by immunoSEQ multiplex PCR, yet TCRdb's version contains in-frame clones alone and is incomplete. Of approximately 150,000 clones in the sample, roughly 84% were seen once. The sample consisted of peripheral blood. These receptor sequences come from a human donor in a cohort sampled during active COVID-19.

The rearrangement links TRBV5-4 to TRBJ2-1, with TRBD2 matching 8 bases. V lost 1 base and J lost 6; bases outside the gene matches: 6. CDR3 length: 15 residues. CDR1 is SGHNT and CDR2 is YYREEE in the germline V gene (reference sequence). The CDR3 nucleotides read TGTGCCAGCAGCTTGCAGGGACTAGAAGGCAATGAGCAGTTCTTC. Amino acid sequence: CASSLQGLEGNEQFF.

The gene calls are TRBV5-1 and TRBJ1-6; TRBD1 matches at 9 bases. Germline V lookup: CDR1 SGHRS, CDR2 YFSETQ. The CDR3 is made up of 15 amino acids. The V gene end was trimmed by 0 bases and the J gene end by 9 bases; junction bases not matched to a gene: 4. In DNA form, the CDR3 reads TGCGCCAGCAGCTTGGAGGGACAGGGCTTTTCACCCCTCCACTTT. Encoded protein: CASSLEGQGFSPLHF.

Only one count was recorded for this clone. The chain is built from TRBV21-1 and TRBJ1-6. TRBV21-1 is labeled a pseudogene. CDR3 length: 18 amino acids. The CDR3 nucleotides are TGTGCCAGCAGACTCTCGGGTCTCCATATTCTCTATAATTCACCCCTCCACTTT. Its protein is CASRLSGLHILYNSPLHF.

This clone was counted a single time. J is TRBJ2-4 and V is TRBV6-1, with TRBD2 identical over 7 bases. Unmatched junction bases numbered 17, after V lost 8 bases and J lost 7 bases. Germline V gives CDR1 MNHNS, CDR2 SASEGT. The CDR3 spans 16 residues. The CDR3 protein is CASGKGYPAGGNIQYF. The CDR3 DNA is TGTGCCAGCGGTAAAGGCTATCCGGCCGGGGGGAACATTCAGTACTTC.

J is TRBJ2-7 and V is TRBV6-6, with 9 bases that match TRBD1. The CDR3 totals 13 residues. V shed 6 bases and J 6 bases; nucleotides not matched to a gene: 6. CDR1 and CDR2 from the germline V gene are MNHNY and SVGAGI (reference sequence). The CDR3 nucleotides are TGTGCCAGCAGCCCGACAGGGGGAATCGAGCAGTACTTC. Its translation: CASSPTGGIEQYF.

This sequence joins TRBV5-1 and TRBJ2-2; no firm D call. Trimming pared 5 bases from V and 6 bases from J, leaving 14 bases between. The CDR3 has 14 amino acids. Germline V gene lookup returns CDR1 SGHRS and CDR2 YFSETQ. CDR3 coding DNA: TGCGCCAGCAGACCAGGCCACATTCCCGGGGAGCTGTTTTTT. Residues: CASRPGHIPGELFF.

The J gene is TRBJ2-1, the V gene TRBV6-1; a weak D match, TRBD1 (5 bases). Germline values: CDR1 MNHNS, CDR2 SASEGT. Deletions cut 0 bases from V and 2 bases from J, with 11 bases between. CDR3 length equals 16 residues. The CDR3 nucleotides are TGTGCCAGCAGTGAAGCGGGGCGGATTCCCTACAATGAGCAGTTCTTC. It yields the protein CASSEAGRIPYNEQFF.

The rearrangement joins TRBV6-6 to TRBJ2-7; 7 nucleotides line up with TRBD2. The ends lost 6 bases at V and 2 bases at J; junction bases unmatched: 10. CDR3 size: 15 residues. CDR1 is MNHNY and CDR2 is SVGAGI in the germline V gene (reference sequence). CDR3 region: CASRSYGRNTYEQYV. For the CDR3, the DNA is TGTGCCAGCAGATCATACGGGAGGAATACCTACGAGCAGTACGTC.

This clone turned up a few times. The chain recombines TRBV5-6 with TRBJ2-7, with 8 bases fitting TRBD2. Germline V gene data show CDR1 as SGHDT and CDR2 as YYEEEE. Trimming removed 0 bases from V and 2 bases from J; junction bases left unmatched: 4. The CDR3 runs 15 residues. In nucleotides, the CDR3 is TGTGCCAGCAGCTTGGAGGGGACTAGGCCCTACGAGCAGTACGTC. Translating gives CASSLEGTRPYEQYV.